Presented here are 2 T cell receptor beta chains from one specimen sequenced in a study of blood T cell repertoires in COVID-19. The repertoire was sequenced with immunoSEQ multiplex PCR; TCRdb's copy has only in-frame clones and lacks some. The table records a few hundred thousand clones, around 82% of them present only once. The sample taken for sequencing was peripheral blood. The receptors shown here come from a woman in her 70s with acute or convalescent COVID-19.

The chain carries TRBV30 and TRBJ2-3; 7 bases agree with TRBD2. The junction had 2 bases not matched to a gene; V was cut back by 1 base and J by 4 bases. CDR1 is GTSNPN, CDR2 SVGIG, per germline (reference sequence). The CDR3 has 13 residues. CDR3 DNA sequence: TGTGCCTGGAGTGGACTAGCTTCAGATACGCAGTATTTT. The encoded protein is CAWSGLASDTQYF.

V usage is TRBV6-2 or TRBV6-3 and J usage is TRBJ2-5, with D possibly TRBD1 on 5 matching bases. The CDR3 has 15 residues. V was clipped by 0 bases and J by 2 bases, with 10 bases between them. Germline CDR1 and CDR2: MNHEY and SVGEGT. As DNA, the CDR3 is TGTGCCAGCAGTTACTCTACCAGGGCGCAAGAGACCCAGTACTTC. It encodes CASSYSTRAQETQYF.